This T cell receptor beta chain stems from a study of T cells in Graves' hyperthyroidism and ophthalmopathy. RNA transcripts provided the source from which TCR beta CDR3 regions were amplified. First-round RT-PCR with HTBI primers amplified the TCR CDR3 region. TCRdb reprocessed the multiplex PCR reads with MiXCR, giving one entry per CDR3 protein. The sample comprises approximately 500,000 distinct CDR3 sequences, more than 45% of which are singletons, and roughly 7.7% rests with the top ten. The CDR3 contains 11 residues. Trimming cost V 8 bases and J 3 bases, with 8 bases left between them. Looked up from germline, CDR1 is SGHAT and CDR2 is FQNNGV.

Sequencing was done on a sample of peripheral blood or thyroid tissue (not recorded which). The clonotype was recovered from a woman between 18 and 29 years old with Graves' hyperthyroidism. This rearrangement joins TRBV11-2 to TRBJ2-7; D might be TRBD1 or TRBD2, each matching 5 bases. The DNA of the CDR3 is TGTGCCAGCGAGAGGGGCTACGAGCAGTACTTC. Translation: CASERGYEQYF.